This T cell receptor beta chain originates from a study of identical twins. Whole-study results and caveats: Excess sharing between twins was weaker in beta out-of-frame sequences.

Unique molecular identifiers were in the cDNA, with template-switch universal primer binding. MiXCR, run by TCRdb on the 5' RACE reads, gives a single entry per CDR3 protein. The repertoire has about 1.7 million distinct CDR3 sequences, under 35% of them found once; the top ten carry about 0.3%. Per germline, CDR1 MNHEY and CDR2 SVGAGI. The CDR3 is made up of 17 amino acids. V was shortened by 2 bases and J by 2 bases, with 19 bases between the two germline ends. Points on this clonotype: Its matching antigen is unknown.

Sequenced input: cord blood. This sequence originates from a newborn girl in good health. V usage is TRBV6-5 and J usage is TRBJ2-7; no clear D. CDR3 bases: TGTGCCAGCAGTTACCTAGGTGGCAGGCCAACTACCTACGAGCAGTACTTC. Protein sequence: CASSYLGGRPTTYEQYF.